The 15 T cell receptor beta chains below all came from one sample that was sequenced in a study of control samples from healthy donors and cancer patients. Assay: immunoSEQ multiplex PCR; the TCRdb copy retains only in-frame clones and omits some. The clone table shows about 210,000 clones, with the ten largest holding more than 2%. The sample taken for sequencing was blood. The source of these receptors is a woman in her 30s in good health.

V usage is TRBV9 and J usage is TRBJ2-1; perhaps TRBD2 as D (6 bases). V dropped 0 bases and J dropped 0 bases, with 13 bases sitting between them. Germline V lookup: CDR1 SGDLS, CDR2 YYNGEE. This CDR3 has 17 residues. CDR3 sequence: CASSVGASASSYNEQFF. The CDR3 nucleotides are TGTGCCAGCAGCGTAGGAGCTAGCGCCAGCTCCTACAATGAGCAGTTCTTC.

The CDR3 protein is CASSEGVNTEAFF. CDR3 DNA: TGCGCCAGCAGTGAAGGGGTAAACACTGAAGCTTTCTTT. This chain uses TRBV10-2 with TRBJ1-1; D may be TRBD1 (5 bases). The length of the CDR3 is 13 residues. Germline values: CDR1 WSHSY, CDR2 SAAADI. V gave up 3 bases and J gave up 2 bases, with 7 bases separating them.

This chain joins TRBV6-5 and TRBJ1-1; D not certain. V was cut by 0 bases and J by 1 base, with 9 bases left in between. CDR1 is MNHEY and CDR2 is SVGAGI in the germline V gene. The CDR3 consists of 15 residues. In nucleotides, the CDR3 is TGTGCCAGCAGTTACTCGTCTCACCCGAACACTGAAGCTTTCTTT. Amino acid sequence: CASSYSSHPNTEAFF.

The genes are TRBV6-1 and TRBJ2-7, with a tentative D call TRBD1 (6 bases). Trimming shortened V by 1 base and J by 4 bases, and 8 bases separated the two germline ends. Germline lookup yields CDR1 MNHNS and CDR2 SASEGT. The CDR3 consists of 13 residues. The CDR3 DNA follows: TGTGCCAGCAGTGAAGAAACAGGGTACGAGCAGTACTTC. Encoded protein: CASSEETGYEQYF.

The genes are TRBV6-1 and TRBJ1-4; 8 bases are a match to TRBD1. Trimming removed 4 bases from V and 0 bases from J; junction bases left unmatched: 13. This CDR3 has 19 residues. Germline CDR1 is MNHNS and CDR2 is SASEGT. The CDR3 DNA sequence: TGTGCCAGCAGTGGGTTTATCGGGGACAGGTGGTCAACTAATGAAAAACTGTTTTTT. It codes for CASSGFIGDRWSTNEKLFF.

CDR3 coding DNA: TGCGCCAGCAGCTTAGAAGCGGGGGGACCCACAGATACGCAGTATTTT. Translation: CASSLEAGGPTDTQYF. J is TRBJ2-3 and V is TRBV5-1; 9 positions match TRBD2. The ends lost 2 bases at V and 2 bases at J; junction bases unmatched: 6. CDR3 length: 16 residues. Germline V gene data show CDR1 as SGHRS and CDR2 as YFSETQ. Drawing the rest from reference TRBV5-1 and TRBJ2-3, the complete variable domain is KAGVTQTPRYLIKTRGQQVTLSCSPISGHRSVSWYQQTPGQGLQFLFEYFSETQRNKGNFPGRFSGRQFSNSRSEMNVSTLELGDSALYLCASSLEAGGPTDTQYFGPGTRLTVL.

The V gene is TRBV6-5, the J gene TRBJ2-7, with D tentatively TRBD2 (5 bases). The CDR3 sequence is 14 residues long. Trimming shortened V by 0 bases and J by 6 bases, and 12 bases separated the two germline ends. CDR1 MNHEY and CDR2 SVGAGI come from the germline V gene. The CDR3 DNA sequence: TGTGCCAGCAGTTACTCGATAGGGAGAGGCGAGCAGTACTTC. It specifies CASSYSIGRGEQYF.

V usage is TRBV18 and J usage is TRBJ1-5; tentative D call: TRBD1 (5 bases). Looked up from germline, CDR1 is KGHSH and CDR2 is LQKENI. The length of the CDR3 is 14 residues. Trimming cost V 3 bases and J 7 bases, with 13 bases left between them. DNA for the CDR3: TGTGCCAGCTCACCTGATACAGGAGGGCAGCCCCAGCATTTT. Its translation is CASSPDTGGQPQHF.

This chain uses TRBV27 with TRBJ2-5; the D gene is possibly TRBD2 (6 bases). Trimming took 6 bases from V and 4 from J, leaving 12 bases between them. CDR1 and CDR2 from the germline V gene are MNHEY and SMNVEV (reference sequence). The CDR3 length is 13 residues. In DNA form, the CDR3 reads TGTGCCAGCAGCCGGGACTTTATAGAGACCCAGTACTTC. Residues: CASSRDFIETQYF.

The chain combines TRBV18 with TRBJ1-1; D is unresolved. CDR1 KGHSH and CDR2 LQKENI come from the germline V gene. V lost 2 bases and J lost 2, with 15 bases in between. This CDR3 has 16 residues. CDR3 region: CASSPRSAPSNTEAFF. The CDR3 DNA reads TGTGCCAGCTCACCAAGGTCGGCGCCGAGCAACACTGAAGCTTTCTTT.

V usage is TRBV19 and J usage is TRBJ2-7; 12 nucleotides align to TRBD2. Germline CDR1 LNHDA, CDR2 SQIVND (reference sequence). CDR3 length: 12 residues. V shed 10 bases and J 4 bases; nucleotides not matched to a gene: 2. The CDR3 nucleotides are TGTGCCACTAGCGGGGGGGCTTACGAGCAGTACTTC. Translation: CATSGGAYEQYF.

The chain is built from TRBV24-1 and TRBJ2-5; 7 nucleotides line up with TRBD2. Germline-derived CDR1 and CDR2 are KGHDR and SFDVKD. V was clipped by 0 bases and J by 4 bases; unmatched bases: 10. The CDR3 length is 17 residues. The chain's CDR3 is CATSDLRETTGGETQYF. The CDR3 DNA follows: TGTGCCACCAGTGATTTGAGGGAGACCACGGGAGGAGAGACCCAGTACTTC.

The rearrangement joins TRBV7-9 to TRBJ1-2; TRBD1 is a possible D gene (5 bases). The CDR3 contains 16 residues. Germline assignment: CDR1 SEHNR and CDR2 FQNEAQ (reference sequence). V shed 3 bases and J shed 8 bases, with 22 bases lying between them. The CDR3 DNA reads as TGTGCCAGCAGCTTTTACCAGGGCCCGAGTGAACGCGGCTACACCTTC. Translating it yields CASSFYQGPSERGYTF.

Turning to this clone: Other DNA sequences in the same sample also yield this CDR3. This chain links TRBV28 with TRBJ2-5; D perhaps matches TRBD2 (6 bases). Germline CDR1 and CDR2: MDHEN and SYDVKM. Deletions cut 4 bases from V and 1 base from J, with 13 bases between. This CDR3 region has 15 residues. CDR3 residues: CASSSPGTGQETQYF. CDR3 in DNA: TGTGCCAGCAGTTCCCCGGGGACTGGCCAAGAGACCCAGTACTTC. The full variable domain, completed using reference TRBV28 and TRBJ2-5, is DVKVTQSSRYLVKRTGEKVFLECVQDMDHENMFWYRQDPGLGLRLIYFSYDVKMKEKGDIPEGYSVSREKKERFSLILESASTNQTSMYLCASSSPGTGQETQYFGPGTRLLVL.

The gene calls are TRBV6-2 or TRBV6-3 and TRBJ2-2; TRBD1 matches at 8 bases. CDR3 length: 14 residues. Germline CDR1 is MNHEY and CDR2 is SVGEGT. Trimming removed 5 bases from V and 1 base from J; junction bases left unmatched: 0. CDR3 sequence: CASSGTGNTGELFF. CDR3 sequence (DNA): TGTGCCAGCAGTGGGACAGGGAACACCGGGGAGCTGTTTTTT.